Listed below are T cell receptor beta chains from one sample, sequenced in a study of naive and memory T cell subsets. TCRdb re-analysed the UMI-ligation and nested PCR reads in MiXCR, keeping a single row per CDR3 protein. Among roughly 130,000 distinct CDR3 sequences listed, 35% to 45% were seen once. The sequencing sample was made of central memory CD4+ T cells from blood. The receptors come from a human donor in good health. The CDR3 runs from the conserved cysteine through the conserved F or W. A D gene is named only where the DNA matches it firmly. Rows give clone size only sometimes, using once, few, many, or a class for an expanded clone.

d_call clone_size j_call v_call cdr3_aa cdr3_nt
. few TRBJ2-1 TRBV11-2 CASNRESNEQFF TGTGCCAGCAACCGTGAGTCCAATGAGCAGTTCTTC
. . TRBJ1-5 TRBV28 CASSLGGTFPWQPQHF TGTGCCAGCAGTTTAGGGGGCACATTCCCCTGGCAGCCCCAGCATTTT
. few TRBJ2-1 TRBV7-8 CASSLALTRADEQFF TGTGCCAGCAGCTTAGCGTTGACAAGGGCCGATGAGCAGTTCTTC
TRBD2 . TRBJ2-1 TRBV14 CASSHRRTSGRAVSQYEQFF TGTGCCAGCAGCCACCGACGGACTAGCGGGAGGGCCGTTTCACAATATGAGCAGTTCTTC
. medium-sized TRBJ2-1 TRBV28 CASRLSHEQFF TGTGCCAGCCGGTTAAGCCATGAGCAGTTCTTC
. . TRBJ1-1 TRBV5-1 CADSALYLCASSLEVGNTEAFF .
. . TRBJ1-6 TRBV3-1 CASSQASFNSPLHF TGTGCCAGCAGCCAAGCGTCCTTTAATTCACCCCTCCACTTT
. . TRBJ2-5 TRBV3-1 CASSQGTPTGQETQYF TGTGCCAGCAGCCAAGGGACACCGACAGGCCAAGAGACCCAGTACTTC
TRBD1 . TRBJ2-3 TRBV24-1 CATSGQDREEYTDTQYF TGTGCCACCAGTGGTCAGGACAGGGAGGAGTACACAGATACGCAGTATTTT
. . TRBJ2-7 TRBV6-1 CASSVTGHSYEQYF TGTGCCAGCAGTGTAACGGGTCACTCCTACGAGCAGTACTTC
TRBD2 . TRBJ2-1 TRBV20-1 CSASEVVAGGYNEQFF TGCAGTGCGTCAGAGGTTGTAGCGGGAGGGTACAATGAGCAGTTCTTC